What follows describes a single TCR beta chain. What this receptor recognizes is not known. Base-call qualities are not available, and no considerably larger clone is one nucleotide away. These data belong to a study of cytomegalovirus exposure and HLA in healthy donors (TCRdb year 2017). Background on the whole study: An earlier analysis of a few hundred of the donors reported 276 Gb of sequence data and 117 million unique TCR beta sequences obtained from about 180 million T cells. About 280 gigabases of sequencing data and around 85 million unique TCR sequences made up an early release that covered nearly 650 HLA-typed donors. Among the approximately 400 genotyped donors, around 81% belonged to the genetic ancestry cluster associated with self-reported Caucasian donors. The study was designed to test whether signatures of past pathogen exposure could be identified by cataloging public T cell receptors. The T cell repertoires of 670 or so subjects were profiled by immunosequencing and related to cytomegalovirus serostatus. In addition to the first cohort of 650 to 800 subjects, a separate validation cohort of about 120 different subjects was used. High-throughput TCR immunosequencing, statistical association of individual TCRs with disease status, and machine learning were combined to predict cytomegalovirus infection status. In a later analysis, previously published TCR beta repertoires from fewer than 750 donors were re-analyzed and high-resolution HLA genotyping was added so that TCR occurrence patterns could be studied. Rather than using new phenotypic data, the later analysis identified candidate immune exposures from TCR beta sequences and from how often those sequences occurred across donors. To decide whether each TCR beta V gene segment behaved as functional or pseudogenic, an earlier analysis of fewer than 750 of the donors relied on high-throughput TCR beta sequencing. Donor age, sex, ethnicity and CMV serostatus were collected together with the repertoire data. A later genetic analysis used genome-wide SNP genotypes for about 60% of the roughly 700 donors, treating that subset as a discovery cohort. All discovery cohort repertoires had been generated using a single sequencing platform. Both class I and class II loci were covered by HLA typing, at four-digit resolution. The number of typed donors differed by locus: roughly 629-640 for A, B, C, DRB1 and DQB1; 500 to 550 for DQA1; 606 for DPA1; and about 470 for DPB1. Because of strong linkage in the cohort, roughly five DR-DQ haplotypes were treated as single units for association and clustering. Among 398 genotyped donors of the cohort, an average of roughly 240,000 unique TCR beta nucleotide sequences were sequenced per donor, roughly a sixth of them non-productive.

The cohort was made up of roughly 670 healthy bone marrow donors. All cohort members were sampled while nominally healthy, although unrecorded immune exposures were likely present. The donor was CMV seronegative and was included in the group of approximately 350 seronegative cohort members. A peripheral blood sample was collected from each donor, and TCR beta sequencing was performed on peripheral blood mononuclear cells. Genomic DNA extraction from the blood cell samples was performed with the Qiagen DNeasy Blood Extraction Kit. The CDR3 holds 15 amino acids from the cysteine to the phenylalanine. Only CDR3 DNA is held: 45 bases, read in frame from base 1. For CDR1 and CDR2, the germline V gene (reference sequence) lists LNHDA and SQIVND. V has 1 base trimmed and J has 5 bases trimmed; junction bases matching no gene number 6. Receptors were amplified or captured by the immunoSEQ multiplex PCR assay. A mixture of 60 forward primers for TCR Vbeta segments and 13 reverse primers for TCR Jbeta segments was used in the multiplex PCR. Amplification of the CDR3 region of rearranged TCR beta genes was performed with a multiplex PCR assay on genomic DNA. The Illumina HiSeq System was used to sequence the amplified TCR beta libraries as 87-base-pair reads. In the source study's methods: In a later analysis, some 80 million unique TCR beta chains were counted across the approximately 640 repertoires, and roughly 10 million of these chains were shared by at least two donors. Raw reads were error-corrected and collapsed into unique sequences with a nearest-neighbor algorithm that merged closely related sequences to remove PCR and sequencing errors. To assign V, D and J gene segments, CDR3 sequences were aligned to IMGT reference sequences. For a sequence to be retained, a match of at least six nucleotides was required to both a V gene segment and a J gene segment. A rearrangement counted as productive if the CDR3 had no stop codons and remained in frame with V and J, and every other rearrangement counted as non-productive. Following IMGT convention, CDR3 was defined as the stretch from the second conserved V-encoded cysteine up to the conserved J-encoded phenylalanine. The earlier analysis of about 570 of the donors excluded any sequence lacking an unambiguous match to a single V gene segment. An earlier analysis of 587 of the donors classified V segments as functional when productive rearrangements were above 56.7% and as segregating when the standard deviation between donors was above 5%. A statistical classification framework was developed to diagnose cytomegalovirus status using the catalog of TCR beta chain sequences. V and J gene assignment, in a later analysis, came from comparing TCR nucleotide sequences with IMGT/GENE-DB human TR gene sequences. In a later analysis, CDR3 sequences and most-parsimonious VDJ recombination scenarios were assigned using the TCRdist pipeline. A later analysis defined each TCR beta chain by its CDR3 amino acid sequence plus V-gene family, and excluded reads lacking a unique V-gene family. In a later analysis, 450 to 600 highly shared, low-generation-probability nucleotide sequences were removed to address suspected cross-contamination and a sequencing artifact. In a later analysis, a clonal expansion index was calculated for each public chain from normalized within-repertoire ranks of inferred template counts. Generation probabilities in a later analysis came from a VDJ recombination model fitted to out-of-frame rearrangements, and those results were checked against IGoR. In a later analysis, TCR-TCR, TCR-HLA and TCR-CMV co-occurrence was scored with hypergeometric tests, and a repertoire-size bias correction was applied to TCR pairs. In a later analysis, false discovery rates were estimated by permuting HLA or CMV assignments 20 times. In a later analysis, co-occurring TCRs were grouped using DBSCAN, with TCRdist sequence similarity added in when clustering inside HLA-allele-positive subsets. For co-occurrence clustering, repertoires with fewer than 30,000 or more than 120,000 public chains were excluded, along with five repertoires with anomalous nucleotide sharing. In TCRdb, the immuneACCESS table is reduced to in-frame sequences with V and J assigned. These tables do not hold every clone; where another copy was compared, an unresolved V gene accounts for under half, and the others remain unexplained. V, J and clone size derive from that table, while D and trimming were established from the DNA sequence. The sample table contains 75,000 to 80,000 clones; only one count was recorded for about 79% of them. Of the sample, approximately 1.6% falls within the top ten clones.

Study-wide conclusions, independent of this receptor: CMV serostatus was the only immune exposure information available for the cohort. Some IMGT-functional V segments, including TRBV6-2 and TRBV6-3, could not be distinguished by the 87-base-pair reads and were therefore excluded. When HLA alleles, especially DR and DQ, strongly co-occurred, attributing TCR associations to individual alleles was difficult. Approximately 18 rarely observed V segments, including chromosome 9 orphons, were excluded from the earlier analysis of a few hundred of the donors because counts were too low. Sequencing depth was assumed to be roughly uniform across donors in the presence/absence analyses, though that assumption may not hold. A later analysis found that most CMV-associated TCR beta chains appeared HLA-restricted, with HLA associations seemingly driven largely by CMV exposure. The authors suggested that the approach could potentially be generalized to other disease states and immunological phenotypes. A cluster of highly shared sequence variants was judged likely to represent a technical artifact of the sequencing pipeline. Several of the top co-occurrence clusters appeared to be linked to parvovirus B19, influenza, CMV and Epstein-Barr virus, according to a later analysis. Correlated functional status among segregating V segments might reflect linkage disequilibrium, but an unknown experimental factor could not be ruled out. Compared with the roughly 710-donor mean, donors in an Asian-associated ancestry cluster had fewer N-insertions in productive TCRs, according to a later genetic analysis. Broadly in line with IMGT annotations, most TCR beta V segments showed up in productive rearrangements about 87% or about 30% of the time in an earlier analysis of around 550 of the donors. A total of 150 or so TCR beta chains were listed by the study as associated with cytomegalovirus. A further reported finding was that TCR beta sequences accurately predicted the HLA-A and HLA-B alleles for most subjects in the first cohort. In a later genetic analysis, a missense DCLRE1C variant was associated with V-gene and J-gene trimming of TCR beta chains, and the association was replicated in an independent cohort. Because HLA typing was missing for some donors at each locus, association tests included only the typed subset. At a false discovery rate of 0.05, a later analysis linked around 15,000 TCR beta sequences to specific HLA alleles. In a later analysis, the rate of TCR association differed among HLA loci, with DRB1 alleles having the most associated TCRs and HLA-C alleles having the fewest. The classifier was reported to diagnose cytomegalovirus status with high specificity and sensitivity in both the original cohort and the validation cohort. While some public TCRs were present in many individuals, most TCR sequences turned up only very rarely across donors. A few of the identified cytomegalovirus-associated TCR beta chains were confirmed in vitro to be specific for cytomegalovirus antigens. A later analysis found that HLA-associated TCR beta chains were more clonally expanded and had lower generation probabilities than equally common non-associated chains. This cohort had only TCR beta chains sequenced, and the lack of alpha or paired-chain data limited which features could be detected.

The receptor was derived from a man in his forties in good health and CMV-seronegative. Material for sequencing was PBMCs. Recombination linked TRBV19 to TRBJ2-7, with 9 bases aligning to TRBD2. The CDR3 reads as follows: CASSIVASGINEQYF. The DNA sequence is as follows: TGTGCCAGTAGTATAGTGGCTAGCGGGATCAACGAGCAGTACTTC.